This T cell receptor beta chain appears in the sequencing data of a study of blood T cell repertoires in COVID-19. Turning to the study itself: The United States, Italy and Spain were the sources of the acute and convalescent COVID-19 samples. In each case, the material was cDNA or gDNA derived from T cells, B-cell-depleted T cells, or PBMCs.

Per the authors' pipeline: Estimation of nucleated cell counts relied on the amplification of reference gene primers. Generated by immunoSEQ multiplex PCR, the TCRdb table keeps only in-frame clones and is missing some. D and trimming were read from the DNA, whereas the V and J calls and clone size are those reported in that table. The data show 90,000 to 100,000 clones, 84% seen once. Germline lookup yields CDR1 SGHNT and CDR2 YYREEE (reference sequence). There are 15 residues in the CDR3. The junction had 7 bases not matched to a gene; V was cut back by 4 bases and J by 0 bases. The sequencing sample was made of peripheral blood. The sequence was collected from a man between 60 and 75 years old with acute or convalescent COVID-19. The rearrangement uses TRBV5-4 and TRBJ2-7; the match to TRBD1 covers 7 bases. The CDR3: CASSPGTVGSYEQYF. In nucleotides, the CDR3 is TGTGCCAGCAGCCCCGGGACAGTAGGCTCCTACGAGCAGTACTTC.